The present TCR beta chain was sequenced within a study of regulatory T cells in long-lasting Graves disease. Time point meaning: newly diagnosed GD, antithyroid drugs for less than 3 months. There was RNA extracted from PBMCs, and the TCR library was made from it. Both iRepertoire HTBI primers and Arm-PCR of CDR3 regions were used to build the TCR beta libraries. From the multiplex PCR reads, TCRdb called clonotypes with MiXCR, one entry per CDR3 protein. The top ten clones hold under 30% of a sample with a few hundred thousand distinct CDR3 sequences, over 15% of them seen once. V lost 0 bases and J 0 bases, leaving 10 bases between the germline ends. Germline V gene lookup returns CDR1 SGHRS and CDR2 YFSETQ. The CDR3 is 16 residues long. This clonotype appeared a few times. This sample also appeared in a second study, on T cells in Graves' hyperthyroidism and ophthalmopathy. That source adds: Those with hyperthyroidism were 18 to 65 years old, newly diagnosed, and ill for under 2 months. The HTBI primer set drove a first-round RT-PCR of the TCR CDR3. The majority of expanded thyroid clonotypes above 0.001 also appeared in blood.

The sequence came from a woman under 30 with Graves disease. V usage is TRBV5-1 and J usage is TRBJ1-3; no clear D. The sample in question was peripheral blood mononuclear cells (PBMCs), obtained at new diagnosis, from a patient treated with antithyroid drugs. The DNA for the CDR3 is TGCGCCAGCAGCTTGGGTTTGGGGAGCTCTGGAAACACCATATATTTT. Translation gives CASSLGLGSSGNTIYF.